The text below deals with one T cell receptor beta chain. The antigen is undetermined. The CDR3 covers 19 residues. The V and J ends lost 5 bases and 0 bases, in that order; junction bases with no gene match: 12. cDNA libraries for TCR alpha and TCR beta, carrying sample barcodes and UMIs, came from 5'RACE with constant-segment primers. TCRdb re-derived calls from the 5' RACE reads in MiXCR, one entry per CDR3 protein. This sample has a few hundred thousand distinct CDR3 sequences, with 24% found just once. This sample stems from a study of T-cell memory formation after mild COVID-19. Study outcomes and limitations: Clones from the second wave (peaking day 37) had unconfirmed SARS-CoV-2 specificity. The pre-infection memory compartment contained some responding clones, suggesting cross-reactive memory joined.

Specimen: PBMCs or a T cell subset sorted from them (not recorded which). This TCR came from an adult woman who had mild COVID-19 (a few samples of this study predate the infection). Cell type and time point are not known. The chain joins TRBV12-3 or TRBV12-4 to TRBJ2-1, with 11 bases aligning to TRBD2. This CDR3 reads CASSLQGTSGANSYNEQFF. The CDR3 DNA reads as TGTGCCAGCAGTCTCCAAGGGACTAGCGGAGCGAACTCCTACAATGAGCAGTTCTTC.